The present T cell receptor (beta chain) was sequenced within a study of T cell responses to AZD1222 COVID-19 vaccine. Generated by immunoSEQ multiplex PCR, the TCRdb table keeps only in-frame clones and is missing some. The sample includes over 150,000 clones, 92% of them seen just once. Germline CDR1 MNHNS, CDR2 SASEGT. The trim removed 1 base at V and 7 bases at J, leaving 5 bases unmatched. This CDR3 is built from 15 residues. Findings and caveats of the study: Among spike-specific TCRs, nearly half reportedly target unmutated variant regions. White British ancestry dominated among donors, who included more females, and clonal diversity was possibly underestimated. The span of vaccine-associated CD4 TCRs extended across spike, with dominance at 160-218 and 743-854. The study identified only 6 or 7 AZD1222 recipients as seropositive at baseline.

On this clone itself: The antigen remains undetermined.

The sample in question was peripheral blood, obtained on day 0 of MenACWY control vaccination. This chain links TRBV6-1 with TRBJ1-5; TRBD1 matches at 9 bases. The source of this sequence is an adult in good health. The CDR3 bases are TGTGCCAGCAGTGAAGGGACAGGGGCTTGGCAGCCCCAGCATTTT. It translates to CASSEGTGAWQPQHF.